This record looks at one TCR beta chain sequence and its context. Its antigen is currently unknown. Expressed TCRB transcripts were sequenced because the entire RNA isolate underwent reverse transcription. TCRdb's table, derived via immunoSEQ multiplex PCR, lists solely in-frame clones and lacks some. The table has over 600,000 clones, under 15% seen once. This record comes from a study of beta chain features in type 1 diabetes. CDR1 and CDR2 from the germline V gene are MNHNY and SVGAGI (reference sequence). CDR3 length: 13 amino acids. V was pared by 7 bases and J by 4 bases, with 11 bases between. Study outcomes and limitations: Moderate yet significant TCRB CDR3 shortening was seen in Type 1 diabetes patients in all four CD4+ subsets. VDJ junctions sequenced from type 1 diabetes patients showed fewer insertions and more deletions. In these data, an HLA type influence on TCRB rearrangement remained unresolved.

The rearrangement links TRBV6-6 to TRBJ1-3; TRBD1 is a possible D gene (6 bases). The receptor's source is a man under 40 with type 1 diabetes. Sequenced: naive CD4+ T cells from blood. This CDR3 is CASMGTGGNTIYF. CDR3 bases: TGTGCCAGCATGGGCACAGGGGGAAACACCATATATTTT.